The TCR beta chain under discussion was sequenced for a study of T cell repertoires in cytomegalovirus infection. Across the whole study: Signatures in public TCR beta sequences pointed to both CMV infection and matching HLA type. Study-level points and caveats: CMV-specific HLA-C-restricted TCR beta clonotypes dominated the ex vivo response.

TCRdb ran MiXCR on the reads and lists one entry per CDR3 protein. The sample contains 160,000 or so distinct CDR3 sequences, 23% of which appear only once. Of note for this clonotype: Its antigen is undetermined.

Sequenced: PBMCs. This sequence was found in a human donor in good health (CMV status not recorded). Some clones in this sample may be carry-over from other donors' samples.

The CDR3 region is CASRTGAMNTEAFF. DNA of the CDR3: TGTGCCAGCAGGACAGGCGCCATGAACACTGAAGCTTTCTTT. The J gene is TRBJ1-1, the V gene TRBV2, with D possibly being TRBD1 (6 bases). This CDR3 comprises 14 residues. Trimming cost V 6 bases and J 0 bases, with 11 bases left between them. CDR1 and CDR2 (germline): SNHLY, FYNNEI.